The 13 T cell receptor beta chains below all came from one sample that was sequenced in a study of cytomegalovirus exposure and HLA in healthy donors. Researchers ran the PCR with 60 Vbeta and 13 Jbeta primers. Generated by immunoSEQ multiplex PCR, the TCRdb table keeps only in-frame clones and is missing some. The sample records more than 45,000 clones, 70% to 80% being singletons. The sample taken for sequencing was PBMCs. These TCRs come from a man between 25 and 39 years old in good health and CMV-seronegative.

This clone appeared once. The V and J genes are TRBV5-1 and TRBJ2-1; 9 bases fit TRBD2. J lost 10 bases, V lost 4 bases, and 12 bases had no gene match. Germline V gene data show CDR1 as SGHRS and CDR2 as YFSETQ. CDR3 length: 15 amino acids. In DNA, the CDR3 is TGCGCCAGCAGCCAAACTAGCGGGTACCCCCTGGAGCAGTTCTTC. Translating it yields CASSQTSGYPLEQFF.

This rearrangement joins TRBV7-2 to TRBJ2-1; TRBD2 matches 9 bases. V shed 1 base and J 6 bases; nucleotides not matched to a gene: 7. CDR1 SGHTA and CDR2 FQGNSA come from the germline V gene. The CDR3 is made up of 16 amino acids. The CDR3 DNA sequence: TGTGCCAGCAGCTTAGGGGGACTAGCAATGTTCAATGAGCAGTTCTTC. Translated, it gives CASSLGGLAMFNEQFF.

V and J are TRBV12-2 and TRBJ2-1; the table's D call of TRBD1 was not tested on the DNA. TRBV12-2 is flagged as a pseudogene. The CDR3 totals 16 residues. This chain's CDR3 is CASRLMAWDRGDEQFF. The CDR3 nucleotides are TGTGCAAGTCGCTTGATGGCATGGGACAGGGGAGATGAGCAGTTCTTC.

J is TRBJ2-3 and V is TRBV5-4, with 7 bases aligning to TRBD1. V lost 0 bases, J lost 2 bases, and 6 bases stayed unmatched. The CDR3 is 16 amino acids. Germline V gene sequence: CDR1 SGHNT, CDR2 YYREEE (reference sequence). The CDR3 reads CASSLAPGQITDTQYF. CDR3 nucleotide sequence: TGTGCCAGCAGCTTGGCACCGGGACAGATCACAGATACGCAGTATTTT.

As DNA, the CDR3 is TGTGCCAGCAGTCTCACAGGGGGCGCCCCGACTGAAGCTTTCTTT. The encoded protein is CASSLTGGAPTEAFF. The V gene is TRBV27, the J gene TRBJ1-1, with TRBD1 matching over 9 bases. Germline V lookup: CDR1 MNHEY, CDR2 SMNVEV (reference sequence). The CDR3 consists of 15 residues. Losses at the gene ends were 5 bases for V and 5 bases for J; bases not matched to a gene: 9.

V usage is TRBV7-6 and J usage is TRBJ2-3; TRBD1 agrees at 9 bases. This CDR3 region has 16 residues. After removal of 5 bases from V and 1 base from J, the junction contained 7 bases not matched to a gene. Germline lookup yields CDR1 SGHVS and CDR2 FNYEAQ. CDR3 DNA sequence: TGTGCCAGCAGCAAACCTCGGGACAGGGGCACAGATACGCAGTATTTT. Residues: CASSKPRDRGTDTQYF.

This rearrangement joins TRBV2 to TRBJ2-7; TRBD1 agrees at 7 bases. J lost 7 bases, V lost 6 bases, and 15 bases had no gene match. The CDR3 loop spans 15 amino acids. The germline gives CDR1 SNHLY, CDR2 FYNNEI. CDR3 sequence: CASREPGGPLGEQYF. CDR3 coding DNA: TGTGCCAGCAGGGAACCAGGGGGACCCCTCGGGGAGCAGTACTTC.

This clone appeared once. CDR3: CASTPAGRADTQYF. CDR3 coding DNA: TGTGCCAGCACACCAGCGGGACGGGCAGATACGCAGTATTTT. This chain connects TRBV6-1 to TRBJ2-3; TRBD2 aligns across 7 bases. V dropped 7 bases and J dropped 4; count of bases not matched to a gene: 8. CDR3 length: 14 amino acids. The germline V gene encodes CDR1 MNHNS and CDR2 SASEGT.

The gene calls are TRBV27 and TRBJ2-3; TRBD1 matches at 8 bases. The CDR3 spans 15 residues. The V and J ends lost 4 bases and 4 bases, in that order; junction bases with no gene match: 7. Germline CDR1 and CDR2: MNHEY and SMNVEV (reference sequence). The CDR3 DNA reads as TGTGCCAGCAGTTCCTCGACAGGGGCCGCAGATACGCAGTATTTT. This encodes CASSSSTGAADTQYF.

The chain has TRBV27 and TRBJ2-2, with D tentatively TRBD1 (5 bases). In germline, CDR1 is MNHEY, CDR2 SMNVEV (reference sequence). CDR3 length: 14 residues. V lost 5 bases and J 1 base, leaving 8 bases between the germline ends. CDR3 in amino acids: CASSNRMNTGELFF. CDR3 DNA sequence: TGTGCCAGCAGTAACAGGATGAACACCGGGGAGCTGTTTTTT.

The V gene is TRBV29-1, the J gene TRBJ2-3; perhaps TRBD2 as D (5 bases). The germline gives CDR1 SQVTM, CDR2 ANQGSEA. The CDR3 runs to 13 residues. Trimming pared 4 bases from V and 2 bases from J, leaving 10 bases between. As DNA, the CDR3 is TGCAGCGTTGCTAGCCCTCTCACAGATACGCAGTATTTT. Amino acids: CSVASPLTDTQYF.

For the CDR3, the DNA is TGTGCCAGCAGTGACTCCCAGGGGGGCACTGAAGCTTTCTTT. Translation gives CASSDSQGGTEAFF. The chain employs TRBV27 and TRBJ1-1; 7 bases line up with TRBD1. The CDR3 covers 14 residues. With 5 bases clipped from V and 4 bases from J, the junction kept 7 bases outside the gene matches. In germline, CDR1 is MNHEY, CDR2 SMNVEV (reference sequence).

The chain is built from TRBV6-1 and TRBJ2-3, with 7 bases that match TRBD2. The CDR3 length is 15 residues. CDR1 and CDR2 (germline): MNHNS, SASEGT. Trimming cost V 3 bases and J 6 bases; bases outside gene matches: 9. CDR3 loop: CASSEGGTPRDTQYF. CDR3 in DNA: TGTGCCAGCAGTGAGGGAGGGACCCCCCGGGATACGCAGTATTTT.